One and the same sample provided the 13 T cell receptor beta chains below, sequenced in a study of blood T cell repertoires in COVID-19. The data were produced by immunoSEQ multiplex PCR, yet TCRdb's version contains in-frame clones alone and is incomplete. The sample lists approximately 140,000 clones, almost 85% seen once, with roughly 3.4% in the top ten. The material sequenced was PBMCs or T cells enriched from blood (not recorded which). The source is a woman in her fifties or sixties with acute COVID-19.

This chain joins TRBV28 and TRBJ2-7; 8 bases map to TRBD1. The CDR3 consists of 15 residues. Germline V gene data show CDR1 as MDHEN and CDR2 as SYDVKM. V shed 6 bases, J shed 2 bases, and the junction held 9 bases outside the gene matches. The CDR3 is CASRARGTGTYEQYF. The CDR3, as DNA: TGTGCCAGCAGAGCCCGCGGGACAGGAACCTACGAGCAGTACTTC.

The chain combines TRBV18 with TRBJ1-2; no firm D call. Germline assignment: CDR1 KGHSH and CDR2 LQKENI. This CDR3 has 11 residues. The V gene lost 2 bases and the J gene lost 6 bases, with 4 bases spanning the gap. The CDR3 nucleotides are TGTGCCAGCTCACCAGGAGATGGCTACACCTTC. Protein: CASSPGDGYTF.

This chain uses TRBV28 with TRBJ1-5, with a possible D match to TRBD1 (5 bases). V lost 1 base to trimming and J lost 5 bases, with 18 bases between them. The CDR3 covers 17 residues. The germline V gene has CDR1 MDHEN and CDR2 SYDVKM. The CDR3 spells CASSLLGGTGGYQPQHF. Here the CDR3 DNA reads TGTGCCAGCAGTTTATTGGGAGGGACCGGTGGGTATCAGCCCCAGCATTTT.

The V and J genes are TRBV18 and TRBJ1-1; 8 bases align to TRBD1. The CDR3 sequence is 14 residues long. V trimming: 4 bases; J trimming: 2 bases; junction bases outside the gene matches: 3. Germline loops: CDR1 KGHSH, CDR2 LQKENI. The CDR3 DNA reads TGTGCCAGCTCACAGACAGGGGCAAACACTGAAGCTTTCTTT. Translating gives CASSQTGANTEAFF.

The CDR3 DNA sequence: TGTGCCAGCAGTGAAGGCGGGACAGGGGCCTACGAGCAGTACTTC. It translates to CASSEGGTGAYEQYF. This chain joins TRBV6-1 and TRBJ2-7; 10 bases align to TRBD1. The V and J ends lost 1 base and 2 bases, in that order; junction bases with no gene match: 2. Germline V gene data show CDR1 as MNHNS and CDR2 as SASEGT. CDR3 length equals 15 residues.

This clone occurred once. The chain recombines TRBV3-1 (or the pseudogene TRBV3-2) with TRBJ1-6; no clear D gene. In germline, CDR1 is LGHDT, CDR2 YNNKEL (reference sequence). The ends were cut back, 5 bases at V and 2 bases at J, with 7 bases in the middle. This CDR3 has 14 amino acids. The CDR3 bases are TGTGCCAGCAGCGAATCAGCCTATAATTCACCCCTCCACTTT. Its translation is CASSESAYNSPLHF.

This clone came up a few times. CDR3 loop: CASRGTSGNTDTQYF. The CDR3 DNA is TGTGCCAGCAGAGGGACTAGCGGGAACACAGATACGCAGTATTTT. This chain links TRBV2 with TRBJ2-3; TRBD2 aligns across 13 bases. The CDR3 has 15 amino acids. CDR1 is SNHLY and CDR2 is FYNNEI in the germline V gene. The junction had 2 bases not matched to a gene; V was cut back by 6 bases and J by 2 bases.

The chain couples TRBV7-9 to TRBJ2-1; D possibly corresponds to TRBD2 (5 bases). Germline V gene lookup returns CDR1 SEHNR and CDR2 FQNEAQ (reference sequence). Trimming stripped 5 bases from V and 6 bases from J, with 14 bases between. The CDR3 has 14 residues. DNA of the CDR3: TGTGCCAGCAGCCCCCGGTCCCGGGGCAATGAGCAGTTCTTC. Protein sequence: CASSPRSRGNEQFF.

The V call is TRBV5-1, the J call TRBJ2-7, with TRBD1 as a possible D gene (5 bases). CDR1 and CDR2 (germline): SGHRS, YFSETQ. The CDR3 has 15 residues. The ends were cut back, 0 bases at V and 0 bases at J, with 10 bases in the middle. As DNA, the CDR3 is TGCGCCAGCAGCTTGGGGCAGGGTGGCTCCTACGAGCAGTACTTC. Encoded protein: CASSLGQGGSYEQYF.

The CDR3 is CASSPSKRSSGNTIYF. Written as DNA, the CDR3 is TGTGCCAGCAGCCCTTCTAAGCGCTCCTCTGGAAACACCATATATTTT. The rearrangement links TRBV12-1 to TRBJ1-3. TRBV12-1 is a pseudogene locus. This CDR3 spans 16 amino acids.

In DNA form, the CDR3 reads TGCACCAGCAGCCAAGATCGCGGGGACAGGTTCCTGTATGGCTACACCTTC. Protein: CTSSQDRGDRFLYGYTF. This sequence joins TRBV1 and TRBJ1-2; the table's D call of TRBD1 was not tested on the DNA. TRBV1 is shown as a pseudogene. The CDR3 runs to 17 residues.

This clone was found once. The chain couples TRBV5-1 to TRBJ1-4, with 9 positions matching TRBD1. Germline V gene data show CDR1 as SGHRS and CDR2 as YFSETQ. With 4 bases clipped from V and 8 bases from J, the junction kept 12 bases outside the gene matches. This CDR3 comprises 16 residues. CDR3: CASSPALGTGSEKLFF. CDR3 in DNA: TGCGCCAGCAGCCCGGCTCTTGGGACAGGGTCCGAAAAACTGTTTTTT. Complete variable domain (other parts from reference TRBV5-1 and TRBJ1-4): KAGVTQTPRYLIKTRGQQVTLSCSPISGHRSVSWYQQTPGQGLQFLFEYFSETQRNKGNFPGRFSGRQFSNSRSEMNVSTLELGDSALYLCASSPALGTGSEKLFFGSGTQLSVL.

The genes are TRBV21-1 and TRBJ1-4; whether TRBD1, the table's D call, matches the DNA was not checked. TRBV21-1 is listed as a pseudogene. The CDR3 is made up of 20 amino acids. The DNA for the CDR3 is TGTGCCAGCAGCAAAGGGGGGGGACAGGCCGAACCGTCAACTAATGAAAAACTGTTTTTT. Its translation is CASSKGGGQAEPSTNEKLFF.